This TCR beta chain was observed in a study of response to subunit inactivated influenza vaccine. General study results and limits: Researchers suggested that each seasonal influenza vaccination recruits few new T cells.

A remark on this clonotype: Its antigen is currently unknown.

With V trimmed by 5 bases and J by 4 bases, 16 bases remained unmatched. This CDR3 spans 17 amino acids. TCRdb used MiXCR to reprocess the RT-PCR reads, holding one entry per CDR3 protein. The data hold about 500,000 distinct CDR3 sequences, with approximately 17% observed a single time. The specimen comprised CD4+ T cells sorted from PBMCs, sampled less than 30 months after vaccination. This chain joins TRBV12-3 or TRBV12-4 and TRBJ2-5, with 7 bases lining up with TRBD1. The sequence came from a man aged 45 to 70 who received an inactivated influenza vaccine. CDR3 coding DNA: TGTGCCAGCAGTGGGGCTCAGAGGACAGGTCGGGGAGAGACCCAGTACTTC. This gives the protein CASSGAQRTGRGETQYF.